Listed here is a single T cell receptor (beta chain). Its antigen is unknown. The sample originates from a study of T cell repertoires in cytomegalovirus infection. Study information: Public TCR beta signature analysis indicated the presence of both CMV infection and matching HLA type.

Overall study results and limits: Identification of carriers of CMV plus the relevant HLA was performed using cumulative public TCR beta family frequency.

The V gene lost 6 bases and the J gene lost 1 base, with 16 bases spanning the gap. The CDR3 runs 16 residues. Per the germline V gene, CDR1 is SGHNT and CDR2 is YYREEE (reference sequence). TCRdb redid the calling of the reads with MiXCR, one entry per CDR3 protein. This sample has about 500,000 distinct CDR3 sequences, with around 30% found just once. The chain carries TRBV5-4 and TRBJ2-2, with D possibly matching TRBD2 (6 bases). The receptor's source is a human donor in good health (CMV status not recorded). Some clones in this sample may be carry-over from other donors' samples. Sequencing was performed on cultured PBMCs, taken from culture after CMV antigen stimulation. For the CDR3, the DNA is TGTGCCAGCAACCCAGGAGGTAGCGGGAACACCGGGGAGCTGTTTTTT. This sequence encodes CASNPGGSGNTGELFF.